This T cell receptor beta chain appears in the sequencing data of a study of T cells in tumors after PD-1 blockade. The overall study: Patients received pembrolizumab 200 mg every 3 weeks or cemiplimab 350 mg every 2 weeks. On average, peripheral blood gave 100,000 to 140,000 TCR templates and over 30,000 unique clonotypes.

Looked up from germline, CDR1 is MNHEY and CDR2 is SMNVEV (reference sequence). With 2 bases removed from V and 4 bases from J, the gap between germline ends came to 8 bases. The CDR3 has 14 amino acids. Some clones are missing from TCRdb's copy, which holds only in-frame ones; the method was immunoSEQ multiplex PCR. The data hold 45,000 to 60,000 clones, with nearly 80% observed a single time. This clonotype was obtained from a human donor with basal cell carcinoma. The sequences come from PBMCs, collected before anti-PD-1 treatment. The chain uses TRBV27 and TRBJ2-2, with D tentatively TRBD1 (5 bases). The CDR3 sequence is CASSLRTTTGELFF. CDR3 coding DNA: TGTGCCAGCAGTTTACGGACAACCACCGGGGAGCTGTTTTTT.